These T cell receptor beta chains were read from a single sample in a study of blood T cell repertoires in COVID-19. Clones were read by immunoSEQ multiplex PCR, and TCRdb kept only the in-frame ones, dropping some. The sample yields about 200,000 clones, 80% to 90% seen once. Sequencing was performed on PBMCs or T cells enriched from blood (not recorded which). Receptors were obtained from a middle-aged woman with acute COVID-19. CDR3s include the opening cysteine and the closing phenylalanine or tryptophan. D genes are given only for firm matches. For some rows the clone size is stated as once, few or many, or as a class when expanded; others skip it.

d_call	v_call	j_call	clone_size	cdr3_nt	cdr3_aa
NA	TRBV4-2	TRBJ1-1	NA	TGTGCCAGCAGCCAAGAGCGGGTTAACACTGAAGCTTTCTTT	CASSQERVNTEAFF
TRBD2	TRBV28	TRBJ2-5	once	TGTGCCAGCAGTGACAGCGGGACTTTCCAAGAGACCCAGTACTTC	CASSDSGTFQETQYF
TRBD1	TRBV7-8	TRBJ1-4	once	TGTGCCAGCAGCCCGAACAGGGGGCGGAATGAAAAACTGTTTTTT	CASSPNRGRNEKLFF
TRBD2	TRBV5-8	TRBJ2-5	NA	TGTGCCAGCAGCTCCGGGACTAGCGGGGAGTGGGAGACCCAGTACTTC	CASSSGTSGEWETQYF
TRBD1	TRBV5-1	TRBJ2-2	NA	TGCGCCAGCAGCGAGACAGGGTCAGGTGGCGGGGAGCTGTTTTTT	CASSETGSGGGELFF
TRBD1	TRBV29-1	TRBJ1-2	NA	TGCAGCGTTGAGGGGACAGGGGGCGGCTACACCTTC	CSVEGTGGGYTF
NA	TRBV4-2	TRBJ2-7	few	TGTGCCAGCAGCCATGTGACAGGTTCCTACGAGCAGTACTTC	CASSHVTGSYEQYF
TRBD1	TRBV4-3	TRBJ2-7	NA	TGCGCCAGCAGCCAAGACTCGGGGACAGGGGTCAGCTACGAGCAGTACTTC	CASSQDSGTGVSYEQYF
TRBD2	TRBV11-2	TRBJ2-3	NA	TGTGCCAGCAGCTTAGTGCGGGGGGGCCGAACGAGCACAGATACGCAGTATTTT	CASSLVRGGRTSTDTQYF
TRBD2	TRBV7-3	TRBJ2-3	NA	TGTGCCAGCAGCTCAATAGCGGGAGTCCCAACTAGCACAGATACGCAGTATTTT	CASSSIAGVPTSTDTQYF
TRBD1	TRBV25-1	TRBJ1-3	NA	TGTGCCAGCAGTGTTCGGGACAGCTCTGGAAACACCATATATTTT	CASSVRDSSGNTIYF
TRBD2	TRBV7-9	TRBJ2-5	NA	TGTGCCTCGGGAGGAGGTGATCAAGAGACCCAGTACTTC	CASGGGDQETQYF
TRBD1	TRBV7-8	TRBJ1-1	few	TGTGCCAGCAGCCCGGACAGGGCCCGAGAGAACACTGAAGCTTTCTTT	CASSPDRARENTEAFF
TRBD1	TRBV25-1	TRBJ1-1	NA	TGTGCCAGCAGTGAATATGGGGACAGGACGGAAGCTTTCTTT	CASSEYGDRTEAFF
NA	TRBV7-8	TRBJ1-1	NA	TGTGCCAGCAGCTTAGCCACAGGGCTGAACACTGAAGCTTTCTTT	CASSLATGLNTEAFF
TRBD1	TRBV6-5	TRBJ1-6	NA	TGTGCCAGCAACCTTGGACAGGGTGGTAATTCACCCCTCCACTTT	CASNLGQGGNSPLHF
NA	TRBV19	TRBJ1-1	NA	TGTGCCAGTAGTGTGGGTGGGGCAGGGATAGGAGGGACTGAAGCTTTCTTT	CASSVGGAGIGGTEAFF
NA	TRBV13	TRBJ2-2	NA	TGTGCCAGCAGCCTTCAACAGTCAAACACCGGGGAGCTGTTTTTT	CASSLQQSNTGELFF